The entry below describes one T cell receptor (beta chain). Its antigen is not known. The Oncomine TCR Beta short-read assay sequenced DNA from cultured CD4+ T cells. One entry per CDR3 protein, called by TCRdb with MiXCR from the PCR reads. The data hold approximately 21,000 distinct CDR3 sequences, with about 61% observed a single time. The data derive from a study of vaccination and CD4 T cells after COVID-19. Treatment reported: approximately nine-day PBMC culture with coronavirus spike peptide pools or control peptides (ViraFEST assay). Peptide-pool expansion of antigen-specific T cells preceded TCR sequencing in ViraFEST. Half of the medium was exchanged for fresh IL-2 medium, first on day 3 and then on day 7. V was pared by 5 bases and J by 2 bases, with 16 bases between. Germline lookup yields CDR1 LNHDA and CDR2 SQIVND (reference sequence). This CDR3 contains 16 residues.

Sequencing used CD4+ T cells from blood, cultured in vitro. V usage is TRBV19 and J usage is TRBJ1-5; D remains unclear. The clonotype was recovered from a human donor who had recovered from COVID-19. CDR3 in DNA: TGTGCCAGTAGTCTGAGGGAATTCGGGCGCAATCAGCCCCAGCATTTT. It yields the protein CASSLREFGRNQPQHF.